Each of the 15 T cell receptor beta chains below was sequenced from the same sample in a study of early T cells in non-severe SARS-CoV-2 infection. TCRdb fed the 5' RACE reads into MiXCR, producing one record per CDR3 protein. This table holds some 56,000 distinct CDR3 sequences, less than 15% found once. The sample was whole blood, taken at baseline. The receptors stem from an adult who was a healthcare worker with PCR-confirmed SARS-CoV-2 infection or an uninfected control (not recorded which).

In its sample, this clonotype was seen a few times. The rearrangement uses TRBV27 and TRBJ2-3; 9 bases line up with TRBD2. V was clipped by 3 bases and J by 4 bases; unmatched bases: 2. The V gene's germline CDR1 is MNHEY and CDR2 SMNVEV (reference sequence). This CDR3 contains 14 residues. CDR3 amino acids: CASSFGGGADTQYF. The DNA of the CDR3 is TGTGCCAGCAGTTTTGGCGGGGGGGCAGATACGCAGTATTTT.

This clonotype was observed many times. This chain joins TRBV14 and TRBJ2-5; 8 bases align to TRBD1. Germline V gene data show CDR1 as SGHDN and CDR2 as FVKESK. J gave up 4 bases and V 3 bases, and 10 bases lay outside the gene matches. CDR3 length: 16 residues. The CDR3 sequence is CASSHPQGVRGETQYF. The CDR3 region has the DNA TGTGCCAGCAGCCACCCACAGGGGGTTCGGGGAGAGACCCAGTACTTC.

Only a few counts were recorded for this clonotype. The chain combines TRBV18 with TRBJ1-2, with TRBD1 as a possible D gene (5 bases). The CDR3 is made up of 15 amino acids. From germline, CDR1 is KGHSH and CDR2 LQKENI. Trimming removed 0 bases from V and 1 base from J, with 9 bases in between. The CDR3 sequence: CASSPPDGHNYGYTF. CDR3 DNA: TGTGCCAGCTCACCACCGGACGGACATAACTATGGCTACACCTTC.

The chain joins TRBV5-1 to TRBJ2-3, with D uncertain. Germline CDR1 and CDR2: SGHRS and YFSETQ. The CDR3 sequence is 14 residues long. The ends were cut back, 4 bases at V and 2 bases at J, with 11 bases in the middle. CDR3 DNA sequence: TGCGCCAGCAGCACGGAACCGACCACAGATACGCAGTATTTT. Encoded protein: CASSTEPTTDTQYF.

This clonotype was seen a single time. V and J are TRBV7-2 and TRBJ1-1; no clear D. CDR1 is SGHTA, CDR2 FQGNSA, per germline. V was clipped by 0 bases and J by 1 base, with 9 bases between them. The CDR3 is 15 amino acids. The CDR3, as DNA: TGTGCCAGCAGCTTAGCGGCAGCACCGAACACTGAAGCTTTCTTT. Translation: CASSLAAAPNTEAFF.

This chain links TRBV13 with TRBJ2-4; no reliable D call. This CDR3 has 14 amino acids. V lost 5 bases, J lost 0 bases, and 8 bases lay in between. CDR1 PRHDT and CDR2 FYEKMQ come from the germline V gene (reference sequence). The CDR3 bases are TGTGCCAGCAGCCGGGCCTTAGCCAAAAACATTCAGTACTTC. This encodes CASSRALAKNIQYF.

This clonotype was picked up a small number of times. The rearrangement uses TRBV15 and TRBJ2-1, with D hard to call. The length of the CDR3 is 11 residues. Germline CDR1 reads LNHNV; CDR2 reads YYDKDF (reference sequence). V lost 1 base and J lost 10, with 5 bases in between. Here the CDR3 reads CATSRGREQFF. Here the CDR3 DNA reads TGTGCCACCAGCAGAGGCAGGGAGCAGTTCTTC.

The V call is TRBV18, the J call TRBJ1-4, with TRBD1 matching 12 bases. CDR1 is KGHSH, CDR2 LQKENI, per germline. The length of the CDR3 is 15 residues. V gave up 3 bases and J gave up 8 bases; unmatched junction bases: 4. CDR3 coding DNA: TGTGCCAGCTCACCCCCGGGACAGGGGGCCGAAAAACTGTTTTTT. Translating it yields CASSPPGQGAEKLFF.

The chain uses TRBV14 and TRBJ2-1; a possible D gene is TRBD1 (5 bases). V was pared by 4 bases and J by 4 bases, with 14 bases between. This CDR3 spans 15 amino acids. In germline, CDR1 is SGHDN, CDR2 FVKESK. The CDR3 DNA reads TGTGCCAGCAGCCCCTTTGGGGCCCATTACAATGAGCAGTTCTTC. Translation: CASSPFGAHYNEQFF. Variable domain in full (rest from reference TRBV14 and TRBJ2-1): EAGVTQFPSHSVIEKGQTVTLRCDPISGHDNLYWYRRVMGKEIKFLLHFVKESKQDESGMPNNRFLAERTGGTYSTLKVQPAELEDSGVYFCASSPFGAHYNEQFFGPGTRLTVL.

There are a few counts of this clonotype. The chain has TRBV7-2 and TRBJ2-3; 8 bases are a match to TRBD1. Germline V lookup: CDR1 SGHTA, CDR2 FQGNSA. With 5 bases clipped from V and 1 base from J, the junction kept 2 bases outside the gene matches. This CDR3 is 14 amino acids long. The CDR3 coding sequence is TGTGCCAGCAGCCTGACAGGGGGCACAGATACGCAGTATTTT. It translates to CASSLTGGTDTQYF.

This clonotype was counted a few times. V usage is TRBV21-1 and J usage is TRBJ2-4; no DNA check was done on the table's D call, TRBD1. TRBV21-1 corresponds to a pseudogene. The CDR3 runs to 16 residues. CDR3 sequence: CASSTPRTGMGNIQYF. CDR3 coding DNA: TGTGCCAGCAGCACCCCCCGGACAGGGATGGGAAACATTCAGTACTTC.

The gene calls are TRBV20-1 and TRBJ2-4; 14 bases fit TRBD2. The V and J ends lost 6 bases and 6 bases, in that order; junction bases with no gene match: 10. The V gene's germline CDR1 is DFQATT and CDR2 SNEGSKA (reference sequence). The CDR3 sequence is 16 residues long. CDR3 protein: CSAPTPGLAGGNIQYF. CDR3 bases: TGCAGTGCCCCTACCCCCGGACTAGCGGGAGGAAACATTCAGTACTTC.

By share of the sample, this clonotype is medium-sized. This chain links TRBV28 with TRBJ1-5, with D tentatively TRBD1 (5 bases). CDR3 length: 15 residues. From germline, CDR1 is MDHEN and CDR2 SYDVKM. Trimming cost V 3 bases and J 5 bases, with 14 bases left between them. CDR3 amino acids: CASSFQGLLDQPQHF. The CDR3 nucleotides are TGTGCCAGCAGTTTCCAGGGCCTTTTAGATCAGCCCCAGCATTTT.

This clonotype was observed at least ten times. The chain links TRBV28 to TRBJ1-6; TRBD1 might be the D (6 bases). CDR3 length: 13 amino acids. Germline-derived CDR1 and CDR2 are MDHEN and SYDVKM. Trimming took off 9 bases at V and 7 bases at J, with 13 bases between the two ends. CDR3 loop: CASATGFNSPLHF. In nucleotides, the CDR3 is TGTGCCAGTGCGACAGGCTTCAATTCACCCCTCCACTTT.

The V gene is TRBV5-1, the J gene TRBJ1-1, with unresolved D. Germline CDR1 SGHRS, CDR2 YFSETQ. Deletions cut 0 bases from V and 3 bases from J, with 12 bases between. There are 15 residues in the CDR3. CDR3 DNA sequence: TGCGCCAGCAGCTTGGCCGGGTCCATCTACACTGAAGCTTTCTTT. Protein sequence: CASSLAGSIYTEAFF.